These 22 T cell receptor beta chains share one sample of origin, sequenced in a study of T-cell reconstitution after alpha-beta-depleted transplantation in children. A library of TCRbeta sequences, prepared with unique molecular identifiers, was generated. MiXCR, run by TCRdb on the PCR reads, gives a single entry per CDR3 protein. The sample holds hundreds of thousands of distinct CDR3 sequences; about 18% are singletons and the top ten take over 3%. This sample comprised PBMCs from the stem cell graft donor, obtained from the stem cell graft. All receptors come from a human donor who donated a stem cell graft to a child with acute lymphoblastic leukemia.

Only one count was recorded for this clonotype. The chain is built from TRBV20-1 and TRBJ2-7; TRBD2 matches at 8 bases. CDR3 length: 14 residues. J gave up 2 bases and V 5 bases, and 8 bases lay outside the gene matches. Germline CDR1 DFQATT, CDR2 SNEGSKA (reference sequence). The CDR3 DNA reads TGCAGTGCTCCTCGAAGAGCGGGAGCCTACGAGCAGTACTTC. Protein product: CSAPRRAGAYEQYF.

The chain carries TRBV5-1 and TRBJ1-2; D is possibly TRBD1 (5 bases). This CDR3 region has 15 residues. Per germline, CDR1 SGHRS and CDR2 YFSETQ. V shed 1 base and J shed 7 bases, with 17 bases lying between them. DNA for the CDR3: TGCGCCAGCAGCTTGCACGGGGCCGACTACGCTGGCTACACCTTC. As protein: CASSLHGADYAGYTF.

This clonotype was seen only a few times. The chain employs TRBV5-6 and TRBJ1-5; no clear D. Germline-derived CDR1 and CDR2 are SGHDT and YYEEEE. The V gene lost 0 bases and the J gene lost 1 base, with 5 bases spanning the gap. The CDR3 sequence is 14 residues long. DNA of the CDR3: TGTGCCAGCAGCTTGGCACCGAGCAATCAGCCCCAGCATTTT. Translated, it gives CASSLAPSNQPQHF.

The chain combines TRBV29-1 with TRBJ2-1; maybe TRBD2 (6 bases). The CDR3 is 13 amino acids. Germline-derived CDR1 and CDR2 are SQVTM and ANQGSEA. The V and J ends lost 8 bases and 3 bases respectively, with 14 bases between them. As DNA, the CDR3 is TGCAGCCCCGTGGTAGCGGTCTACAATGAGCAGTTCTTC. It is translated as CSPVVAVYNEQFF.

The chain joins TRBV19 to TRBJ2-1; 8 nucleotides agree with TRBD2. This CDR3 spans 14 amino acids. V gave up 7 bases and J gave up 7 bases; unmatched junction bases: 9. The germline V gene encodes CDR1 LNHDA and CDR2 SQIVND (reference sequence). The DNA for the CDR3 is TGTGCCAGTAACGACGGCGGGAGGTCAAATGAGCAGTTCTTC. Its translation: CASNDGGRSNEQFF.

This chain connects TRBV7-9 to TRBJ1-5; D gene unclear. The CDR3 totals 14 residues. CDR1 is SEHNR and CDR2 is FQNEAQ in the germline V gene (reference sequence). The V end lost 4 bases, the J end lost 5 bases, and 12 bases lay between the germline ends. The DNA of the CDR3 is TGTGCCAGCAGCTACGGTACCACCCATCAGCCCCAGCATTTT. It encodes CASSYGTTHQPQHF.

For this clonotype: One end of the junction fails to match germline, which may point to a read error. The chain uses TRBV6-1 and TRBJ2-1; perhaps TRBD1 as D (6 bases). The CDR3 is made up of 12 amino acids. Per germline, CDR1 MNHNS and CDR2 SASEGT. The CDR3 protein is CASSENRDEQFF. In DNA, the CDR3 is TGTGCCAGCAGTGAAAACAGGGATGAGCAGTTCTTT.

This clonotype turned up a few times. This chain connects TRBV20-1 to TRBJ1-1; possibly TRBD1 for D (5 bases). The CDR3 totals 14 residues. With 1 base removed from V and 3 bases from J, the gap between germline ends came to 12 bases. Germline CDR1 and CDR2: DFQATT and SNEGSKA (reference sequence). The CDR3 here is CSARVGEVHTEAFF. In nucleotides, the CDR3 is TGCAGTGCTAGAGTAGGGGAGGTACACACTGAAGCTTTCTTT.

The rearrangement links TRBV19 to TRBJ1-5; D perhaps matches TRBD1 (5 bases). Germline V gene data show CDR1 as LNHDA and CDR2 as SQIVND (reference sequence). The CDR3 covers 15 residues. Trimming removed 1 base from V and 5 bases from J, with 12 bases in between. The CDR3 reads CASSIGGAFYQPQHF. The DNA for the CDR3 is TGTGCCAGTAGTATAGGAGGGGCCTTTTATCAGCCCCAGCATTTT. Combining the CDR3 with reference TRBV19 and TRBJ1-5 gives the whole variable domain DGGITQSPKYLFRKEGQNVTLSCEQNLNHDAMYWYRQDPGQGLRLIYYSQIVNDFQKGDIAEGYSVSREKKESFPLTVTSAQKNPTAFYLCASSIGGAFYQPQHFGDGTRLSIL.

The J gene is TRBJ1-5, the V gene TRBV7-8; no definite D call. The CDR3 runs to 15 residues. From germline, CDR1 is SGHVS and CDR2 FQNEAQ. V was cut by 2 bases and J by 0 bases, with 8 bases left in between. The CDR3 DNA is TGTGCCAGCAGCTTAAGTCGAGATAGCAATCAGCCCCAGCATTTT. Its protein product is CASSLSRDSNQPQHF. Full variable domain (outside the CDR3, taken from reference TRBV7-8 and TRBJ1-5): GAGVSQSPRYKVAKRGQDVALRCDPISGHVSLFWYQQALGQGPEFLTYFQNEAQLDKSGLPSDRFFAERPEGSVSTLKIQRTQQEDSAVYLCASSLSRDSNQPQHFGDGTRLSIL.

This clonotype was detected a few times. The chain carries TRBV21-1 and TRBJ2-1; the table's D gene call, TRBD2, was not cross checked with the DNA. TRBV21-1 is tagged as a pseudogene. The CDR3 has 17 amino acids. The DNA for the CDR3 is TGTGCCAGCAGCAAAGGGATCAATAGCGGGAGGGATAATGAGCAGTTCTTC. Its protein is CASSKGINSGRDNEQFF.

The rearrangement uses TRBV7-8 and TRBJ2-7; 10 nucleotides agree with TRBD2. CDR1 and CDR2 (germline): SGHVS, FQNEAQ. Unmatched junction bases numbered 12, after V lost 0 bases and J lost 4 bases. The length of the CDR3 is 18 residues. The CDR3 reads CASSLARLPSGSGYEQYF. CDR3 coding DNA: TGTGCCAGCAGCTTAGCGCGGCTCCCTAGCGGGAGTGGTTACGAGCAGTACTTC.

In this sample, this clonotype turned up a few times. This sequence joins TRBV13 and TRBJ1-5; 8 positions agree with TRBD1. With 0 bases clipped from V and 7 bases from J, the junction kept 5 bases outside the gene matches. In germline, CDR1 is PRHDT, CDR2 FYEKMQ (reference sequence). The CDR3 has 15 amino acids. The CDR3 sequence: CASSLGTGERQPQHF. Here the CDR3 DNA reads TGTGCCAGCAGCTTAGGGACAGGGGAGAGGCAGCCCCAGCATTTT.

The genes are TRBV5-4 and TRBJ1-5; a weak D match, TRBD1 (5 bases). Germline V gives CDR1 SGHNT, CDR2 YYREEE (reference sequence). V lost 5 bases and J 3 bases, leaving 9 bases between the germline ends. The CDR3 length is 13 residues. CDR3 residues: CASSTGTNQPQHF. The CDR3 DNA sequence: TGTGCCAGCAGTACCGGGACCAATCAGCCCCAGCATTTT.

This clonotype was recorded a few times. This chain connects TRBV20-1 to TRBJ2-1; either TRBD1 or TRBD2 may fit D (7 bases each). This CDR3 contains 15 residues. The V end lost 6 bases, the J end lost 0 bases, and 15 bases lay between the germline ends. Germline V gene sequence: CDR1 DFQATT, CDR2 SNEGSKA (reference sequence). CDR3 sequence: CSAKPGGGSYNEQFF. The CDR3 bases are TGCAGTGCCAAACCAGGGGGGGGCTCCTACAATGAGCAGTTCTTC.

This clonotype was counted only a few times. This chain uses TRBV24-1 with TRBJ2-1; tentative D call: TRBD1 (6 bases). This CDR3 contains 15 residues. Between the trimmed V and J ends, which lost 5 bases and 0 bases, there was a span of 10 bases. CDR1 is KGHDR and CDR2 is SFDVKD in the germline V gene. The CDR3 is CATSVGGDSYNEQFF. The CDR3 nucleotides read TGTGCCACCAGTGTAGGGGGTGACTCCTACAATGAGCAGTTCTTC.

The chain recombines TRBV3-1 with TRBJ1-1; no clear D gene. The germline CDR1 and CDR2 sequences are LGHDT and YNNKEL (reference sequence). Between the trimmed V and J ends, which lost 4 bases and 4 bases, there was a span of 16 bases. This CDR3 contains 15 residues. DNA for the CDR3: TGTGCCAGCAGCCGCGGGTCCCCCACCGGCACTGAAGCTTTCTTT. Protein: CASSRGSPTGTEAFF.

A few counts support this clonotype. The rearrangement uses TRBV5-1 and TRBJ1-1, with D perhaps TRBD1 (6 bases). CDR1 is SGHRS, CDR2 YFSETQ, per germline. CDR3 size: 16 residues. Trimming left V 1 base short and J 3 bases short, with 16 bases between. CDR3 coding DNA: TGCGCCAGCAGCTTGCCGTACAAGGGGGTTCACACTGAAGCTTTCTTT. Translated, it gives CASSLPYKGVHTEAFF.

This clonotype appeared a few times. Mismatch with germline at one junction end may stem from a read error. The chain couples TRBV9 to TRBJ2-5, with 14 positions matching TRBD2. The CDR3 loop spans 17 amino acids. Germline V lookup: CDR1 SGDLS, CDR2 YYNGEE. The CDR3 nucleotides read TGTGCCAGCAGCGTCAAACATGGGGGACTAGCGGGAGAGGCCCAGTACTTC. This gives the protein CASSVKHGGLAGEAQYF.

V is TRBV4-1 and J is TRBJ2-7; 10 bases are shared with TRBD2. V trimming: 1 base; J trimming: 4 bases; junction bases outside the gene matches: 4. The CDR3 consists of 15 residues. Germline-derived CDR1 and CDR2 are MGHRA and YSYEKL. The CDR3 here is CASSQGVAGGYEQYF. The CDR3, as DNA: TGCGCCAGCAGCCAAGGCGTAGCGGGAGGATACGAGCAGTACTTC.

This clonotype was counted a few times. The CDR3 region is CASSFAGANYGYTF. Written as DNA, the CDR3 is TGTGCCAGCAGTTTTGCGGGGGCTAACTATGGCTACACCTTC. The V gene is TRBV12-3 or TRBV12-4, the J gene TRBJ1-2, with a weak D call TRBD1 (5 bases). CDR3 length: 14 residues. V lost 3 bases, J lost 0 bases, and 8 bases lay in between.

In this sample, this clonotype turned up many times. A read error is possible here, since a much larger clone lies one base away. J is TRBJ2-7 and V is TRBV5-1; the D gene is possibly TRBD1 (6 bases). The length of the CDR3 is 13 residues. CDR1 is SGHRS, CDR2 YFSETQ, per germline. The V gene lost 1 base and the J gene lost 2 bases, with 7 bases spanning the gap. The CDR3 reads CASSLNRAYEQYF. The CDR3 bases are TGCGCCAGCAGCTTGAACAGGGCCTACGAGCAGTACTTC.